This T cell receptor beta chain originates from a study of blood T cells in healthy people across ages. At least ten counts were recorded for this clonotype. Antigen specificity is unknown. Per-sample PBMC isolation yielded at least 6.5 million cells. Study-level points and caveats: As naive T cell percentage varied, TCR beta diversity correlated strongly with it. The long-lived group displayed more naive CD4+ cells, plus higher diversity, than the aged donors did.

Primers used in a second PCR of about 6 to 11 cycles were a sample-barcoded 5' primer and a J-beta primer mix. Every molecule of cDNA carried a tag from a template-switch adaptor with 12 random nucleotides. Using its own MiXCR run on the 5' RACE reads, TCRdb lists one record per CDR3 protein. The profile covers under 1,000,000 distinct CDR3 sequences, with less than 60% appearing a single time and around 18% taken by the ten largest. Between the trimmed V and J ends, which lost 5 bases and 5 bases, there was a span of 18 bases. Germline V CDR1 and CDR2: MNHNY, SVGAGI (reference sequence). This CDR3 has 15 amino acids.

The sample comprised blood. This receptor was identified in a man older than 75 in good health. The chain uses TRBV6-6 and TRBJ2-5; D perhaps matches TRBD1 (5 bases). The CDR3 sequence: CASSQGLGSPETQYF. As DNA, the CDR3 is TGTGCCAGCAGTCAGGGTCTGGGCTCTCCGGAGACCCAGTACTTC.